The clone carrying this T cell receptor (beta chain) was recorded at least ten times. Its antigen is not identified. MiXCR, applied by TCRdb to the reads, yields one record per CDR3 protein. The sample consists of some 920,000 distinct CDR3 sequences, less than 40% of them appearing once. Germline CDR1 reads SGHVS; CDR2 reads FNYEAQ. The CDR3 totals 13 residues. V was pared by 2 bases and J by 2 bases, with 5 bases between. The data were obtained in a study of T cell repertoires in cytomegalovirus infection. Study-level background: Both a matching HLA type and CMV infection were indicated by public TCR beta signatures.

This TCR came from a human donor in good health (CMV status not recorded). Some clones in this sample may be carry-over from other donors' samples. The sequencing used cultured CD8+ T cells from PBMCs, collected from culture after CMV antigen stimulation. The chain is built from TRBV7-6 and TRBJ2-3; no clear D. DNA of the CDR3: TGTGCCAGCAGCTTATTTTTCACAGATACGCAGTATTTT. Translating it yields CASSLFFTDTQYF.